This paragraph reports one T cell receptor (beta chain). These data come from a study of blood T cell repertoires in COVID-19. Study details: T cells, B-cell-depleted T cells, or PBMCs provided the cDNA or gDNA that served as material.

Per the study methods: From reference gene primer amplification, estimates of nucleated cell counts were derived. Method: immunoSEQ multiplex PCR; TCRdb's copy keeps in-frame clones and lacks some. The DNA was the basis for D and trimming; V, J and clone size are from that table. The sample lists some 71,000 clones; 84% were seen once. This CDR3 has 13 amino acids. Per the germline V gene, CDR1 is ENHRY and CDR2 is SYGVKD. V gave up 3 bases and J gave up 9 bases; unmatched junction bases: 2. This receptor was taken from a woman between 50 and 59 years old with acute or convalescent COVID-19. The sequenced sample consisted of peripheral blood. The rearrangement joins TRBV10-3 to TRBJ1-6; 7 bases are a match to TRBD1. CDR3 DNA: TGTGCCATCAGTGAAGACAGGGTTTCACCCCTCCACTTT. This codes for CAISEDRVSPLHF.